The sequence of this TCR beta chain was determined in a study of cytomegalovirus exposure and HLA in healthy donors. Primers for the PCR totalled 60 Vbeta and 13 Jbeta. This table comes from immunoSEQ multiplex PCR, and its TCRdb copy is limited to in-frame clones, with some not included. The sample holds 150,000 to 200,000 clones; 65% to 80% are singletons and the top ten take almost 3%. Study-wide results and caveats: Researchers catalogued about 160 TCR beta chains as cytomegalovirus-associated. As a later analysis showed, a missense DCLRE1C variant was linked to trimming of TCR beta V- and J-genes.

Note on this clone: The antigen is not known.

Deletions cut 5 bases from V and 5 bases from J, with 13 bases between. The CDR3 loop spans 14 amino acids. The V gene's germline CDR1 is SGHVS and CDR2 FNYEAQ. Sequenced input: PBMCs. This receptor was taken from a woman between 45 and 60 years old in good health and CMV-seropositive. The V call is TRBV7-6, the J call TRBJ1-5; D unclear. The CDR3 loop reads CASSGRGRDQPQHF. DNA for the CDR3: TGTGCCAGCAGCGGTCGGGGTCGGGATCAGCCCCAGCATTTT. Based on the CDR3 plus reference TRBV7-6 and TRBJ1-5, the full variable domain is GAGVSQSPRYKVTKRGQDVALRCDPISGHVSLYWYRQALGQGPEFLTYFNYEAQQDKSGLPNDRFSAERPEGSISTLTIQRTEQRDSAMYRCASSGRGRDQPQHFGDGTRLSIL.